What follows describes a single TCR beta chain. This may come from a read error, since a much larger clone is one base off. Lacking the conserved final phenylalanine or tryptophan, this CDR3 likely reflects a read error. The sample belongs to a study of regulatory T cells in long-lasting Graves disease. CDR1 and CDR2 (germline): MNHEY, SMNVEV (reference sequence). The CDR3 is 18 amino acids. Trimming shortened V by 6 bases and J by 6 bases, and 30 bases separated the two germline ends. Assembly of TCR beta libraries relied on iRepertoire HTBI primers together with Arm-PCR of CDR3 regions. TCRdb reprocessed the multiplex PCR reads with MiXCR, giving one entry per CDR3 protein. The table includes some 500,000 distinct CDR3 sequences, approximately 12% detected once. Time point indicated: newly diagnosed GD, antithyroid drugs for less than 3 months. Researchers made the TCR library from RNA that was extracted from PBMCs.

The same sample was also used in a study of T cells in Graves' hyperthyroidism and ophthalmopathy. In that study: Patients were excluded for uncontrolled infection, other autoimmune disease, pregnancy or lactation. Ophthalmopathy was told apart from stable hyperthyroidism by a 13 V-J model.

The clonotype originates from a man aged 25 to 40 with Graves disease. The source material was peripheral blood mononuclear cells (PBMCs), sampled at new diagnosis, from a patient treated with antithyroid drugs. V and J are TRBV27 and TRBJ2-7, with a possible D match to TRBD2 (6 bases). In nucleotides, the CDR3 is TGTGCCAGCAGCCCAAACCTCTTTCCGGGAGAGGGGTATGGCGAGCAGTACTCC. Its protein product is CASSPNLFPGEGYGEQYS.